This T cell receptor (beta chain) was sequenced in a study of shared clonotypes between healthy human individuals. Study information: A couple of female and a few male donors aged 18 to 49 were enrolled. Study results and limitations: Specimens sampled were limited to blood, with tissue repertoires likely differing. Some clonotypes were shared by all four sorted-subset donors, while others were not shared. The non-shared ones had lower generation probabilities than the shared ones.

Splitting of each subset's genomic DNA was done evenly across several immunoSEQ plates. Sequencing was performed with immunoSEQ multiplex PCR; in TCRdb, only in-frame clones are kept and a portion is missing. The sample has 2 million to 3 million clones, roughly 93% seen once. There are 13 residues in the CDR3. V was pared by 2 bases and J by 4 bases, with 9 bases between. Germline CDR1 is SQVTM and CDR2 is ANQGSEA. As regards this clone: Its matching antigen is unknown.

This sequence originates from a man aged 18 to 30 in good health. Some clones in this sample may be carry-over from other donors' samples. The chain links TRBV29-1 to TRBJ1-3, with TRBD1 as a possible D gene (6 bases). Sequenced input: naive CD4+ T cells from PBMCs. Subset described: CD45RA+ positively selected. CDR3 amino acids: CSVESTGGNTIYF. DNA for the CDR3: TGCAGCGTTGAATCGACAGGAGGAAACACCATATATTTT.